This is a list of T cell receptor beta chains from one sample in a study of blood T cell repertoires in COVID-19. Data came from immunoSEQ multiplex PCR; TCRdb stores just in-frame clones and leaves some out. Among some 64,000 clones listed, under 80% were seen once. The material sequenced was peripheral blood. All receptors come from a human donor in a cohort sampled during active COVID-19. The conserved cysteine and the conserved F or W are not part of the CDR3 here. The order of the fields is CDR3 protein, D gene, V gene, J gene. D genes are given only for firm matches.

ASSLGTGREKLF	TRBD1	TRBV7-9	TRBJ1-4
ARSFRRGGRGGPETQY	TRBD2	TRBV5-3	TRBJ2-5
ASSLRDRGDTQY	TRBD1	TRBV4-1	TRBJ2-3
ASSPEDRGAYT	TRBD1	TRBV18	TRBJ1-2
ASSPQRGASYEQY	TRBD2	TRBV5-4	TRBJ2-7
ASSESRAGHDYT	NA	TRBV6-1	TRBJ1-2
ASAQENYGYT	NA	TRBV5-5	TRBJ1-2
ASSQETSGVNIQY	TRBD2	TRBV4-2	TRBJ2-4
ASKVARGDTQY	NA	TRBV5-1	TRBJ2-3
ASSQLQTNSPLH	NA	TRBV3-1/TRBV3-2	TRBJ1-6
ASSSGATGELF	TRBD2	TRBV7-3	TRBJ2-2
ASSYTPVRAGELF	NA	TRBV6-5	TRBJ2-2
SVGTVDEQF	NA	TRBV29-1	TRBJ2-1
ASSIDGTGAYNEQF	TRBD1	TRBV19	TRBJ2-1
ATSRERGMTVYGYT	NA	TRBV15	TRBJ1-2
ASSVVGLAGASNTDTQY	TRBD2	TRBV9	TRBJ2-3
ASSEVPRSSYGYT	NA	TRBV2	TRBJ1-2
ASSSTERGGTDTQY	TRBD2	TRBV6-6	TRBJ2-3
AISGTGEGYT	TRBD1	TRBV10-3	TRBJ1-2
ASSQASGGLNTQY	TRBD2	TRBV3-1/TRBV3-2	TRBJ2-3
ASSPRGGYQPQH	NA	TRBV7-9	TRBJ1-5
ASSGGLAASTDTQY	TRBD2	TRBV7-9	TRBJ2-3
ASSVEPPRGEQF	NA	TRBV9	TRBJ2-1
ATGAGETGELF	TRBD2	TRBV24-1	TRBJ2-2
ASSPGKGSTDTQY	NA	TRBV7-3	TRBJ2-3
ASSQGSGGRGGELF	TRBD2	TRBV4-1	TRBJ2-2
ASSLQGLYEQY	NA	TRBV12-3/TRBV12-4	TRBJ2-7
AWSVDRGLKLF	TRBD1	TRBV30	TRBJ1-4
ASSWDYNVDTGELF	TRBD2	TRBV7-8	TRBJ2-2
ASSLKPGGLQETQY	TRBD1	TRBV5-1	TRBJ2-5
ATSREPWDRGDTQY	TRBD1	TRBV15	TRBJ2-3
ASSQERTGRQLF	TRBD1	TRBV4-1	TRBJ1-4
ASKTTGTGEKLF	TRBD1	TRBV19	TRBJ1-4
ASSPGQGANSPLH	TRBD1	TRBV18	TRBJ1-6
SNRQGDTQY	TRBD1	TRBV29-1	TRBJ2-3
ASRYTGGGETQY	TRBD1	TRBV5-5	TRBJ2-5
ASSPRGGDNEQF	TRBD2	TRBV7-8	TRBJ2-1
ASSLIGGANTEAF	NA	TRBV5-4	TRBJ1-1
ASSLARGDPQY	NA	TRBV7-2	TRBJ2-7
ASSLASTGELF	NA	TRBV7-2	TRBJ2-2